Detailed here is one TCR beta chain. This clone's antigen is unknown. Base qualities are not at hand, and no much larger clone is one base apart. Moderately to severely active disease, a Clinical Activity Score of at least 3, a NOSPECS grade of at least 4, and a duration under 3 months were present in ophthalmopathy patients. The study excluded patients with uncontrolled infections, other autoimmune diseases, pregnancy or lactation. Diagnoses relied on clinical symptoms, serum thyroxine and TRAb, thyroid ultrasound and orbital computed tomography. Ficoll-Paque density gradient centrifugation was used to isolate PBMCs from 10 ml of fresh peripheral blood. Total RNA was extracted with Trizol reagent, and quality was checked on an Agilent 2100 Bioanalyzer. The TCR beta CDR3 regions were amplified from the RNA transcripts. A first-round RT-PCR of the TCR CDR3 used the HTBI primer set with the Qiagen OneStep RT-PCR kit. Libraries were constructed in a second round of multiplex PCR, after which size selection and purification were carried out. Paired-end sequencing of the libraries was performed with 100 bp reads on an Illumina HiSeq2000. For the original study's pipeline: Raw data were processed with SOAPnuke, discarding reads with adapters, uncalled bases, mean Phred below 15, or no exact constant-primer or identifier match. COPE v1.2.5 was used to merge the high-quality paired reads, and each unique nucleotide sequence was defined as a clonotype. MiTCR v1.1 was used to align the clonotypes against IMGT TRBV, TRBD and TRBJ reference segments. The analysis included only V-J combinations with a frequency above 0.0001, which together covered 98% to 99.2% of the repertoires. A TCS score was defined as the ratio of F50 (clonal expansion) to E x V (chaos), with BLOSUM62-based TCRdist applied between CDR3 peptides within each V-J. Welch's t-statistics and random forest reduced around 520 V-J features to 10 to 15, which were used in a naive Bayes classifier (R e1071). TCRdb applied fastp at Q25 and MiXCR to the public reads, then kept only in-frame beta chains. Here each entry gathers all rows of one CDR3 protein and keeps the most common genes and DNA. None of the V and J calls come from the authors' own analysis; TCRdb made them. Within this sample are 250,000 to 300,000 distinct CDR3 sequences, with roughly 18% of them counted one time only. The ten most abundant clones make up under 45% of the sample.

The sample comes from a study of T cells in Graves' hyperthyroidism and ophthalmopathy (dated by TCRdb to the late 2010s). Concerning the study at large: Peripheral blood samples were taken at the time of initial diagnosis, prior to any treatment. To identify distinguishing TCR V-J signatures, a discovery cohort of about a hundred patients was used, comprising 40 to 45 with Graves' ophthalmopathy and some 60 with stable Graves' hyperthyroidism. The paper describes TCR Vbeta CDR3 sequencing of roughly 130 peripheral blood samples, made up of approximately 40 ophthalmopathy patients, roughly 72 hyperthyroidism patients and about 17 progressor patients. The 75 to 100 discovery patients were randomly split 7:3 into training and test sets. In roughly six Graves' hyperthyroidism patients, the study also compared T-cell repertoires from thyroid tissue with T-cell repertoires from blood. After sampling, hyperthyroidism patients received methimazole starting at 30 mg daily, and ophthalmopathy patients received high-dose intravenous methylprednisolone. Prospective prediction of ophthalmopathy was tested in an independent validation cohort consisting of 18 to 20 hyperthyroidism patients and approximately 16 patients who later progressed to ophthalmopathy.

The CDR3, cysteine through phenylalanine, is 14 amino acids long. The kept DNA is CDR3 alone, 42 bases in frame from the first base. The germline V gene sets CDR1 to MNHEY and CDR2 to SVGEGT. The V end loses 4 bases and the J end loses 7 bases, and a stretch of 14 bases separates them. Study-wide findings and limitations: In validation, the model predicted progression to ophthalmopathy a median of approximately 6.3 months before onset, with around 70% sensitivity and 72.22% specificity. Most expanded thyroid clonotypes (frequency above 0.001) were also detected in blood, suggesting blood repertoires may reflect thyroid immune responses. Sample size was not statistically predetermined, and blinding of investigators to group allocation was not performed. Ophthalmopathy was separated from stable hyperthyroidism by a 13 V-J signature model, with 87.88% sensitivity and about 81% specificity obtained in cross-validation and 80%/75% obtained in testing.

Here the chain combines TRBV6-2 or TRBV6-3 and TRBJ1-5, and possibly TRBD1, on 5 matching bases. Sequenced sample: blood. The TCR originated in a middle-aged man with Graves' ophthalmopathy. The bases are TGTGCCAGCAGTTGGGCAGGGTTAGGGCAGCCCCAGCATTTT. This gives the protein CASSWAGLGQPQHF.